This T cell receptor beta chain appears in the sequencing data of a study of T cells in Graves' hyperthyroidism and ophthalmopathy. The CDR3 regions of TCR beta were amplified from RNA transcripts. The study used the HTBI primer set for a first-round RT-PCR of the TCR CDR3. TCRdb processed the multiplex PCR reads anew with MiXCR; each CDR3 protein has one entry. The profile shows 300,000 to 400,000 distinct CDR3 sequences, around 14% of them singletons. The V gene lost 5 bases and the J gene lost 10 bases, with 17 bases spanning the gap. Per the germline V gene, CDR1 is MNHNS and CDR2 is SASEGT. The CDR3 is made up of 14 amino acids. This clonotype was observed many times.

V gene TRBV6-1 combines with J gene TRBJ1-4, with a weak D call TRBD1 (6 bases). What was sequenced was blood. This clonotype was sampled from a woman under 40 with Graves' hyperthyroidism. The CDR3 nucleotides are TGTGCCAGCAGTTCCCCCGGACAACAGGGAAAACTGTTTTTT. Protein product: CASSSPGQQGKLFF.